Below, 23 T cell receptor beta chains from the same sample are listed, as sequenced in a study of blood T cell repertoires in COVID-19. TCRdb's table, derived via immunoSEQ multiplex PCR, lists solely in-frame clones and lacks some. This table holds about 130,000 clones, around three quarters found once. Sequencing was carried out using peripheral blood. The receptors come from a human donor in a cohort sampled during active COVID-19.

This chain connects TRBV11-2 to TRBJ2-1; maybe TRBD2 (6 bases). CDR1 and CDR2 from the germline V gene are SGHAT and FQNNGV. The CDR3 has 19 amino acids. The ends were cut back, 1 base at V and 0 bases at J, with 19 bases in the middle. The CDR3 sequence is CASSLGRGGRPSSYNEQFF. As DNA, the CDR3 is TGTGCCAGCAGCTTAGGGAGGGGTGGGCGCCCAAGCTCCTACAATGAGCAGTTCTTC.

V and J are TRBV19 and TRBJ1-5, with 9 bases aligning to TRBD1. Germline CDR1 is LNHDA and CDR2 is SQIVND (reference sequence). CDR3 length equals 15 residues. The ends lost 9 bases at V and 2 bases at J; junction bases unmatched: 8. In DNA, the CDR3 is TGTGCCAGGGCGACAGGGGGAGCGTGCAATCAGCCCCAGCATTTT. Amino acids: CARATGGACNQPQHF.

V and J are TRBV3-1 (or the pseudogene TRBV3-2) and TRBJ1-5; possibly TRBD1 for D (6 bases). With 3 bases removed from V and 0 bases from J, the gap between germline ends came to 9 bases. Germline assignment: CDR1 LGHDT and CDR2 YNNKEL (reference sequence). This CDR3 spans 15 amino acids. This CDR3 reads CASSQRGYSNQPQHF. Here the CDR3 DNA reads TGTGCCAGCAGCCAGAGGGGGTATAGCAATCAGCCCCAGCATTTT.

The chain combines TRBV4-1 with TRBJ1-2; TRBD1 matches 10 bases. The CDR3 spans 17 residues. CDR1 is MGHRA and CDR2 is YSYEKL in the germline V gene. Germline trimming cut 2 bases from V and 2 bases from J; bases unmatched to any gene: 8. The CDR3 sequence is CASSQLLDRGRNYGYTF. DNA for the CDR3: TGCGCCAGCAGCCAACTACTTGACAGGGGGCGGAACTATGGCTACACCTTC.

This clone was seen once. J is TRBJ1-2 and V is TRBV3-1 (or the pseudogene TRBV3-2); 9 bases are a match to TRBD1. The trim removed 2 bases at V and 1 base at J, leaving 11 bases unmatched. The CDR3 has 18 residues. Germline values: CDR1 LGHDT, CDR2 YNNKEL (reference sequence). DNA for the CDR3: TGTGCCAGCAGCCAAATACCGGGACAGGGTAGGCTTAACTATGGCTACACCTTC. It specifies CASSQIPGQGRLNYGYTF.

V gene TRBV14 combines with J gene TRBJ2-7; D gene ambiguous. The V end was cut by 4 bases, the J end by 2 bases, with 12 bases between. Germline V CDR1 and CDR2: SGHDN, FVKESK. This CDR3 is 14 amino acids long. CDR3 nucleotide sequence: TGTGCCAGCAGCCCCCAAATGCCTACCTACGAGCAGTACTTC. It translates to CASSPQMPTYEQYF.

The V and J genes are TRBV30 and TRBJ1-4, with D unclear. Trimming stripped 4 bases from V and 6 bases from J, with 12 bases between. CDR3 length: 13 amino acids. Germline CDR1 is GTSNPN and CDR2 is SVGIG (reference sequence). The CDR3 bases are TGTGCCTGGACCCGGAGGGCGGATGAAAAACTGTTTTTT. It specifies CAWTRRADEKLFF.

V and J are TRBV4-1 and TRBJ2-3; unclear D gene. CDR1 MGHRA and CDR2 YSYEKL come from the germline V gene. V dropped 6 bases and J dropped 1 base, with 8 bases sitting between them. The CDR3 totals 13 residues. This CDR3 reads CASRSQGTDTQYF. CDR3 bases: TGCGCCAGCAGAAGTCAGGGCACAGATACGCAGTATTTT.

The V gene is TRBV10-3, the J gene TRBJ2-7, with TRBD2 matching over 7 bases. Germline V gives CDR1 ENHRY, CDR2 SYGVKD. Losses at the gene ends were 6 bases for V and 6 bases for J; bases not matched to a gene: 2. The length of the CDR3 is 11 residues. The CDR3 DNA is TGTGCCATCAGGGGAGGGGCCGAGCAGTACTTC. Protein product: CAIRGGAEQYF.

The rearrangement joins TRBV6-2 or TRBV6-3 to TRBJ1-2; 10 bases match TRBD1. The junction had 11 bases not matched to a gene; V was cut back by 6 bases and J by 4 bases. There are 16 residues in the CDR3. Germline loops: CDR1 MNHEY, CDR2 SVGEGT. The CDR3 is CASSPTTGTGVYGYTF. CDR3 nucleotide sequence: TGTGCCAGCAGCCCTACCACAGGGACAGGGGTCTATGGCTACACCTTC.

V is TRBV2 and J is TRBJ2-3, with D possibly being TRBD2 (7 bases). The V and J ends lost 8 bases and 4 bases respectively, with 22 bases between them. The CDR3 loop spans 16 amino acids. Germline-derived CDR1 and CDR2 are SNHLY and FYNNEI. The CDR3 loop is CASHEGGGWVADTQYF. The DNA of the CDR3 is TGTGCCAGCCATGAGGGGGGGGGCTGGGTCGCAGATACGCAGTATTTT.

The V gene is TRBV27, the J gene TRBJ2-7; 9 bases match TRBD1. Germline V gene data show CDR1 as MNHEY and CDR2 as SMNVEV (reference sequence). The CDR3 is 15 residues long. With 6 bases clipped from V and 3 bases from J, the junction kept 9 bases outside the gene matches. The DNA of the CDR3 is TGTGCCAGCAGGGTGGGACAGGGAATACTCTACGAGCAGTACTTC. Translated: CASRVGQGILYEQYF.

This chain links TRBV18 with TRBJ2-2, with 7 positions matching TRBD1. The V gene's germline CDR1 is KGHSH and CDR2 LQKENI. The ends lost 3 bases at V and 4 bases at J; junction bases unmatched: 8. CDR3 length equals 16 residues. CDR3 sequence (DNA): TGTGCCAGCTCACCCAACAGGGGTCCCTCCACCGGGGAGCTGTTTTTT. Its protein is CASSPNRGPSTGELFF.

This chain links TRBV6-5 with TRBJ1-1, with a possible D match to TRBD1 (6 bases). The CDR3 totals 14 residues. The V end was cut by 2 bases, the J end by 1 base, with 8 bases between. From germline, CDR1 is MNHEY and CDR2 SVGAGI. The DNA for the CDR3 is TGTGCCAGCAGTTACAGGGGGGGGAACACTGAAGCTTTCTTT. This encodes CASSYRGGNTEAFF.

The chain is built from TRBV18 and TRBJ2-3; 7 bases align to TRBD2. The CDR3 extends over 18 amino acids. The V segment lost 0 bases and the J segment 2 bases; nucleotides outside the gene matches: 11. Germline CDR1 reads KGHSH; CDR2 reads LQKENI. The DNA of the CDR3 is TGTGCCAGCTCACCACCGCGGGTGCTAGCGGAGACCACAGATACGCAGTATTTT. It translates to CASSPPRVLAETTDTQYF.

CDR3 DNA sequence: TGTGCCAGCAGCTTGTCCGGGGGGCAGGAGACCCAGTACTTC. Translation gives CASSLSGGQETQYF. The chain couples TRBV7-8 to TRBJ2-5, with D possibly matching TRBD2 (7 bases). The CDR3 runs to 14 residues. Germline CDR1 and CDR2: SGHVS and FQNEAQ. Trimming took off 3 bases at V and 5 bases at J, with 13 bases between the two ends.

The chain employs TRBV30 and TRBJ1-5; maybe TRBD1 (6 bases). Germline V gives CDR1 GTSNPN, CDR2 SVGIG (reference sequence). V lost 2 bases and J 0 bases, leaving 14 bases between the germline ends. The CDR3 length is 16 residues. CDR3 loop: CAWSPLGGYSNQPQHF. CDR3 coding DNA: TGTGCCTGGAGTCCCCTAGGGGGTTATAGCAATCAGCCCCAGCATTTT.

CDR3 sequence: CASRTREETQYF. The CDR3 DNA reads TGTGCCAGCAGGACCCGGGAGGAGACCCAGTACTTC. The chain couples TRBV27 to TRBJ2-5, with TRBD2 as a possible D gene (6 bases). The ends were cut back, 6 bases at V and 5 bases at J, with 10 bases in the middle. In germline, CDR1 is MNHEY, CDR2 SMNVEV (reference sequence). The CDR3 is 12 residues long.

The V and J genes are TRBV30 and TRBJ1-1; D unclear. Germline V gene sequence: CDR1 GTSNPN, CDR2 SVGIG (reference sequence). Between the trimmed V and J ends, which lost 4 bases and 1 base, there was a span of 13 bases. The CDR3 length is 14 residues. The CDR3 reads CAWTRLHGNTEAFF. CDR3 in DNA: TGTGCCTGGACGAGGCTACATGGGAACACTGAAGCTTTCTTT. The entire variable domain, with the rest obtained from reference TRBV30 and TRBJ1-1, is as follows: SQTIHQWPATLVQPVGSPLSLECTVEGTSNPNLYWYRQAAGRGLQLLFYSVGIGQISSEVPQNLSASRPQDRQFILSSKKLLLSDSGFYLCAWTRLHGNTEAFFGQGTRLTVV.

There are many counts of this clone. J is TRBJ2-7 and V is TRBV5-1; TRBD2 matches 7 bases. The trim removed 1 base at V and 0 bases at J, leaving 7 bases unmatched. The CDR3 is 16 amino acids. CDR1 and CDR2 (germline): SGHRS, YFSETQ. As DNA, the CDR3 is TGCGCCAGCAGCTTGAGAGCAGCGGGGAGCTCCTACGAGCAGTACTTC. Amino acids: CASSLRAAGSSYEQYF.

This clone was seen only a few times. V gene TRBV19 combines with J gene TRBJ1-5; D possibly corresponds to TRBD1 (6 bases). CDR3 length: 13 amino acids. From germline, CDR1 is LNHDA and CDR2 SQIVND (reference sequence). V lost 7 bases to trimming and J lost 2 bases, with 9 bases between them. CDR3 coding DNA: TGTGCCAGTATACACAGGGGCAATCAGCCCCAGCATTTT. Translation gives CASIHRGNQPQHF.

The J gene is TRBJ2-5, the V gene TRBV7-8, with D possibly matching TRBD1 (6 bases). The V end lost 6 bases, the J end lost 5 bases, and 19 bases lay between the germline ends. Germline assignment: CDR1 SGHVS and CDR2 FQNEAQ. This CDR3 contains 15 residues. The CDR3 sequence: CASRPGHLGQETQYF. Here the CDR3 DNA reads TGTGCCAGCAGGCCGGGACACTTGGGGCAGGAGACCCAGTACTTC. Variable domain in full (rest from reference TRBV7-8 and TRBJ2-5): GAGVSQSPRYKVAKRGQDVALRCDPISGHVSLFWYQQALGQGPEFLTYFQNEAQLDKSGLPSDRFFAERPEGSVSTLKIQRTQQEDSAVYLCASRPGHLGQETQYFGPGTRLLVL.

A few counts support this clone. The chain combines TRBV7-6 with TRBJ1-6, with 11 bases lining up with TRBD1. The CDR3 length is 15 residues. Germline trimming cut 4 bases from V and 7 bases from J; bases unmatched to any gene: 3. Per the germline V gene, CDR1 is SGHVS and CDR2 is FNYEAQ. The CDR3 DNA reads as TGTGCCAGCAGCTCGGGGACAGGGGGAAATTCACCCCTCCACTTT. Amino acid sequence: CASSSGTGGNSPLHF.